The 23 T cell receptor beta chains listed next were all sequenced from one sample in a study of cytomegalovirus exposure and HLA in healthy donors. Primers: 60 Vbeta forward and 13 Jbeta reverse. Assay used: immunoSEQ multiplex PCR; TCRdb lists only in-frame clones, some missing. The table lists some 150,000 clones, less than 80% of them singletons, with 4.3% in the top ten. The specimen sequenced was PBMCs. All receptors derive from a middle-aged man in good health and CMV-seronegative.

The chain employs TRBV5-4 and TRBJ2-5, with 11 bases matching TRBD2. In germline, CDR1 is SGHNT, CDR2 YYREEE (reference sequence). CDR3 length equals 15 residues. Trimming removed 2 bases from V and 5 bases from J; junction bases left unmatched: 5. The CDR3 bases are TGTGCCAGCAGCTTCCGGGCTAGCGGGGGGGAGACCCAGTACTTC. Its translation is CASSFRASGGETQYF.

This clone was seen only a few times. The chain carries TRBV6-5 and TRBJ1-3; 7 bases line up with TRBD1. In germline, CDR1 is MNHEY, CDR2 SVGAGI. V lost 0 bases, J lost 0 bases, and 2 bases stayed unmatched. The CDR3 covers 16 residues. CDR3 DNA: TGTGCCAGCAGTTACTCCGGGACAGACTCTGGAAACACCATATATTTT. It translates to CASSYSGTDSGNTIYF.

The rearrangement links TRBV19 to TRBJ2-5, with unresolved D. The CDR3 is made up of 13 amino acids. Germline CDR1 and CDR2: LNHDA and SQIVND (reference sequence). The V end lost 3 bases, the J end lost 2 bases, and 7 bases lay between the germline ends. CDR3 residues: CASSIYRQETQYF. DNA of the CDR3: TGTGCCAGTAGTATCTACAGACAAGAGACCCAGTACTTC.

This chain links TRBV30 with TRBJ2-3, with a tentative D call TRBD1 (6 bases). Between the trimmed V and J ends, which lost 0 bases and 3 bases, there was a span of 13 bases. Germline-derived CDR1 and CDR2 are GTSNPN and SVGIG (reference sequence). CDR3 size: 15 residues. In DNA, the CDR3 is TGTGCCTGGAGTGTCCCTAACAGGGCAACAGATACGCAGTATTTT. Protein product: CAWSVPNRATDTQYF.

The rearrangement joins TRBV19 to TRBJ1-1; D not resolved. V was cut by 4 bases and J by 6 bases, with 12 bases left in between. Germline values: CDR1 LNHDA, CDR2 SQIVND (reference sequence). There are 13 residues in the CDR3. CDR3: CASSRSRFSEAFF. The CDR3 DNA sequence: TGTGCCAGTAGTAGATCGAGGTTTTCTGAAGCTTTCTTT.

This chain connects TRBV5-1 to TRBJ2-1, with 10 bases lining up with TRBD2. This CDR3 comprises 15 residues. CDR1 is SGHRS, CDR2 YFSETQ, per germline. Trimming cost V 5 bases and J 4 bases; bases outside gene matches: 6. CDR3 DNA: TGCGCCAGCAGACGCACTAGCGGGGCTTACAATGAGCAGTTCTTC. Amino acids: CASRRTSGAYNEQFF.

CDR3 sequence: CASRTGSAPRETQYF. The CDR3 nucleotides are TGTGCCAGCAGGACGGGGTCGGCTCCGAGGGAGACCCAGTACTTC. The chain carries TRBV7-9 and TRBJ2-5, with D perhaps matching TRBD2 (5 bases). This CDR3 contains 15 residues. Germline V gene sequence: CDR1 SEHNR, CDR2 FQNEAQ (reference sequence). Trimming left V 6 bases short and J 5 bases short, with 19 bases between.

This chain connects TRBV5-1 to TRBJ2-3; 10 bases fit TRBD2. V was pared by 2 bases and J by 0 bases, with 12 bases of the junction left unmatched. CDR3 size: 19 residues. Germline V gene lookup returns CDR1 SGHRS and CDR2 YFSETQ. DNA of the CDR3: TGCGCCAGCAGCTTCTTGAGCGGGGGGGGAACCTTTAGCACAGATACGCAGTATTTT. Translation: CASSFLSGGGTFSTDTQYF.

The CDR3 protein is CASTAAYEQYF. In DNA form, the CDR3 reads TGTGCCAGCACGGCGGCGTACGAGCAGTACTTC. The J gene is TRBJ2-7, the V gene TRBV11-2; D not resolved. V was trimmed by 7 bases and J by 4 bases, leaving 8 bases between them. Germline loops: CDR1 SGHAT, CDR2 FQNNGV. There are 11 residues in the CDR3.

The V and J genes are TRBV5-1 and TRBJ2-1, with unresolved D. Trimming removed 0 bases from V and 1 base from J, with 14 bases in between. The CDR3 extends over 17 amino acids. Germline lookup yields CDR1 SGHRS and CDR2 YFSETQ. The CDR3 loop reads CASSLANRVSSYNEQFF. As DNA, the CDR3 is TGCGCCAGCAGCTTGGCCAACCGCGTTTCGTCCTACAATGAGCAGTTCTTC.

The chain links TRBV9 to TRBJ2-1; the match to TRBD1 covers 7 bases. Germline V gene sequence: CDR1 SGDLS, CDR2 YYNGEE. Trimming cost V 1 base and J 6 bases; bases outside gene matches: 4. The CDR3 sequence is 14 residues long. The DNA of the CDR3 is TGTGCCAGCAGCGTATCGAACAGGGGCAATGAGCAGTTCTTC. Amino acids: CASSVSNRGNEQFF.

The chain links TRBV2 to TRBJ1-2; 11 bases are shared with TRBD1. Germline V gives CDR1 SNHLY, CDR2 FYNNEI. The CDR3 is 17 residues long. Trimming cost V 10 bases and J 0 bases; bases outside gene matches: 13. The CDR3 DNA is TGTGCCACCCTCGTCCGGGACAGGGGGGGAGCTAACTATGGCTACACCTTC. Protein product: CATLVRDRGGANYGYTF. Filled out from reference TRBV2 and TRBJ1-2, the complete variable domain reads EPEVTQTPSHQVTQMGQEVILRCVPISNHLYFYWYRQILGQKVEFLVSFYNNEISEKSEIFDDQFSVERPDGSNFTLKIRSTKLEDSAMYFCATLVRDRGGANYGYTFGSGTRLTVV.

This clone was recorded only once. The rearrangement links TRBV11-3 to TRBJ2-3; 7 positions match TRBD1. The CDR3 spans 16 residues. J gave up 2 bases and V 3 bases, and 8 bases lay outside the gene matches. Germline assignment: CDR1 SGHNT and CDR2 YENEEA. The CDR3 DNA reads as TGTGCCAGCAGCTTGGACATGGGGACAGACACAGATACGCAGTATTTT. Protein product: CASSLDMGTDTDTQYF.

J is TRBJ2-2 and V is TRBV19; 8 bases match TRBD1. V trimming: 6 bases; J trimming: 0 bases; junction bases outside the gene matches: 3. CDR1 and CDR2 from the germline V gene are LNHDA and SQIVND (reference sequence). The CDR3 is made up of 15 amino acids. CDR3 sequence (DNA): TGTGCCAGTAGGCTGGGACAGGCGAACACCGGGGAGCTGTTTTTT. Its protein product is CASRLGQANTGELFF.

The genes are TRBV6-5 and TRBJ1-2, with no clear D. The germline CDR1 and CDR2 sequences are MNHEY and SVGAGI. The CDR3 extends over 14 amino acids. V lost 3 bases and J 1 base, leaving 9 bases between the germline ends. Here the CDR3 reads CASSYRSGNYGYTF. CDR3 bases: TGTGCCAGCAGTTATCGCAGTGGTAACTATGGCTACACCTTC.

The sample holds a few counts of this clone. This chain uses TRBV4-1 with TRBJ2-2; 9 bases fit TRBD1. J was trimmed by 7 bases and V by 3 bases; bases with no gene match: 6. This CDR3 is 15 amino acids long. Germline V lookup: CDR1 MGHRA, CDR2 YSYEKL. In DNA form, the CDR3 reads TGCGCCAGCAGCCAGGCGGGACAGGGAGGCGGGGAGCTGTTTTTT. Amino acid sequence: CASSQAGQGGGELFF.

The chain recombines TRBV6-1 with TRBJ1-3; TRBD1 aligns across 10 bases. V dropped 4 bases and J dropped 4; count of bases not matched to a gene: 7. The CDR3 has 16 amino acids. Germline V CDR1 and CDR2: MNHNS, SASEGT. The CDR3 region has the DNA TGTGCCAGCAGTGTTGGGACAGGGGTCTCGGGAAACACCATATATTTT. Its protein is CASSVGTGVSGNTIYF.

The CDR3: CASSQVFTRSAPEAFF. CDR3 DNA sequence: TGCGCCAGCAGCCAAGTTTTTACCCGGAGTGCCCCTGAAGCTTTCTTT. This sequence joins TRBV4-1 and TRBJ1-1; unclear D gene. The ends were cut back, 1 base at V and 6 bases at J, with 18 bases in the middle. The CDR3 runs to 16 residues. The germline CDR1 and CDR2 sequences are MGHRA and YSYEKL.

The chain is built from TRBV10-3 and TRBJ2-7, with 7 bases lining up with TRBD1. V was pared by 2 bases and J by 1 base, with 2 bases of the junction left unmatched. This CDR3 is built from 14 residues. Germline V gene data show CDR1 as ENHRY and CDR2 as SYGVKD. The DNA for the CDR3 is TGTGCCATCAGTGAGACAGGGGATTCCTACGAGCAGTACTTC. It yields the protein CAISETGDSYEQYF.

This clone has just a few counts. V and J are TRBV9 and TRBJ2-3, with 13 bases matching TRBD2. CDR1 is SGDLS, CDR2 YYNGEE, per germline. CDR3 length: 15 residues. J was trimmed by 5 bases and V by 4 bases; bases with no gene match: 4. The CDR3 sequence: CASSRLAGGGDTQYF. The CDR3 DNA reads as TGTGCCAGCAGCCGACTAGCGGGGGGTGGAGATACGCAGTATTTT.

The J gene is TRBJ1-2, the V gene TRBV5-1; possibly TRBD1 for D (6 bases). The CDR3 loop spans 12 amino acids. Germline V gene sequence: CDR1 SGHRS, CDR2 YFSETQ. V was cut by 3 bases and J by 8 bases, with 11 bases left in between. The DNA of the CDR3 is TGCGCCAGCAGCTCAGGGACATCAGGCTACACCTTC. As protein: CASSSGTSGYTF.

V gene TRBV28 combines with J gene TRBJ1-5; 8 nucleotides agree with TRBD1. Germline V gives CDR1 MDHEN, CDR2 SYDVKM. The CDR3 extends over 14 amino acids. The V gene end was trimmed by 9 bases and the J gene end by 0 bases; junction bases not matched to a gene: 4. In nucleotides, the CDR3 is TGTGCCAGTGGGACAGGACATAGCAATCAGCCCCAGCATTTT. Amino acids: CASGTGHSNQPQHF.

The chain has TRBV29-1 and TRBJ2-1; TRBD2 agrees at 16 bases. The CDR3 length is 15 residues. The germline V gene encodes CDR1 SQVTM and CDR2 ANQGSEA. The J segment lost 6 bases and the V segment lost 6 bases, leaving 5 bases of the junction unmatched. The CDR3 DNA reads TGCAGCGTCCACGGGACTAGCGGGGGGGCCAATGAGCAGTTCTTC. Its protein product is CSVHGTSGGANEQFF.